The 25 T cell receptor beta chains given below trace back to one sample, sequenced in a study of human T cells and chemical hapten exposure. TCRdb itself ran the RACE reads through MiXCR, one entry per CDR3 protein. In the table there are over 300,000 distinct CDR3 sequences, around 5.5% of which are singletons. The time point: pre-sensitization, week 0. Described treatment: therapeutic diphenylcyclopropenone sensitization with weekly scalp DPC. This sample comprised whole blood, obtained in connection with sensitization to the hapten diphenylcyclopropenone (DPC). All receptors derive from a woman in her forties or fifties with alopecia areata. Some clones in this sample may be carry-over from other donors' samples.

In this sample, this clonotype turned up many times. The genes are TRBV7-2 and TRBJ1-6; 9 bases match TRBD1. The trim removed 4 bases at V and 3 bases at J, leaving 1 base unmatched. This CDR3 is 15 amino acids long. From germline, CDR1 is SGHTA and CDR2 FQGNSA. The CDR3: CASSWGQGYNSPLHF. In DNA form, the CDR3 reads TGTGCCAGCAGCTGGGGACAGGGCTATAATTCACCCCTCCACTTT.

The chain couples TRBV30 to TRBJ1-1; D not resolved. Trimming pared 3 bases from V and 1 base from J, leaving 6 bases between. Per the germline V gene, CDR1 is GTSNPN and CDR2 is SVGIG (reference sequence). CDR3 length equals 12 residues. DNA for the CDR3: TGTGCCTGGAGACGGCCGAACACTGAAGCTTTCTTT. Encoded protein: CAWRRPNTEAFF.

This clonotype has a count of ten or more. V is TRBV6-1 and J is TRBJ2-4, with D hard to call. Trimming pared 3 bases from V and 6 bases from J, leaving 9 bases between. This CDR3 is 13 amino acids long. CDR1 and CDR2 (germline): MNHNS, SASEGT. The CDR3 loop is CASSDGNGNIQYF. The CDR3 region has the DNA TGTGCCAGCAGTGACGGTAATGGAAACATTCAGTACTTC.

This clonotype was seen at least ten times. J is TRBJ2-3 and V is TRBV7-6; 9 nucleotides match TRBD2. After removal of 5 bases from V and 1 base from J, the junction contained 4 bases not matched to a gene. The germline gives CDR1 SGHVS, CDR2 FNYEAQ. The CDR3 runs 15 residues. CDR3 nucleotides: TGTGCCAGCAGCCAGACTAGCGGCCGCACAGATACGCAGTATTTT. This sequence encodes CASSQTSGRTDTQYF.

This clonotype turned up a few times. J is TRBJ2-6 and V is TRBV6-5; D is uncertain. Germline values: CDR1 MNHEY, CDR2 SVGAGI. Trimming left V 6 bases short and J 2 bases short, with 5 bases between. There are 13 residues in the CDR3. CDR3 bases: TGTGCCAGCAGCCAAACTGGGGCCAACGTCCTGACTTTC. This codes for CASSQTGANVLTF.

CDR3 loop: CSCGQGDLYEQYF. In DNA form, the CDR3 reads TGCAGCTGCGGACAGGGGGATTTGTACGAGCAGTACTTC. V and J are TRBV29-1 and TRBJ2-7, with 10 bases aligning to TRBD1. CDR1 and CDR2 (germline): SQVTM, ANQGSEA. The V gene end was trimmed by 8 bases and the J gene end by 4 bases; junction bases not matched to a gene: 8. This CDR3 is built from 13 residues.

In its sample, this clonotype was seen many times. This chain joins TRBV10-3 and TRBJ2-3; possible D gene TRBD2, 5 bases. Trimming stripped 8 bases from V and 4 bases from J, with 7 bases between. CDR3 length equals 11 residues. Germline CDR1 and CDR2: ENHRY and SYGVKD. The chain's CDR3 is CAIGGADTQYF. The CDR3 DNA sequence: TGTGCCATCGGAGGCGCAGATACGCAGTATTTT.

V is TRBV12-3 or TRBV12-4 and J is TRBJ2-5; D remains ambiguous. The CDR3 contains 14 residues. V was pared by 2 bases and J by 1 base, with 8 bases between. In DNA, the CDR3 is TGTGCCAGCAGTTTAACTGGCCCCCAAGAGACCCAGTACTTC. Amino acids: CASSLTGPQETQYF.

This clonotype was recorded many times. CDR3 bases: TGTGCCAGCAGTCGGACTAGCGGGGGGGCCGGCGCAGATACGCAGTATTTT. It specifies CASSRTSGGAGADTQYF. The V call is TRBV6-6, the J call TRBJ2-3; 15 bases are a match to TRBD2. The ends lost 5 bases at V and 4 bases at J; junction bases unmatched: 7. Per germline, CDR1 MNHNY and CDR2 SVGAGI (reference sequence). There are 17 residues in the CDR3.

CDR3 residues: CASSFGGGRNYGYTF. The CDR3 DNA reads TGTGCCAGCAGCTTTGGTGGGGGAAGGAACTATGGCTACACCTTC. The V call is TRBV5-4, the J call TRBJ1-2, with D possibly matching TRBD1 (5 bases). V gave up 2 bases and J gave up 2 bases, with 13 bases separating them. Germline lookup yields CDR1 SGHNT and CDR2 YYREEE (reference sequence). The CDR3 totals 15 residues.

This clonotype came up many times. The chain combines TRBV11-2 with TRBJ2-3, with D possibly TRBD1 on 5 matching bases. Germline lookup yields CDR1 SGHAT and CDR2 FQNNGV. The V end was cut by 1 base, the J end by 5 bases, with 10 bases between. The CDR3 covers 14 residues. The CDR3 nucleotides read TGTGCCAGCAGCTTAGCCAGGGAAATAGATACGCAGTATTTT. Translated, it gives CASSLAREIDTQYF.

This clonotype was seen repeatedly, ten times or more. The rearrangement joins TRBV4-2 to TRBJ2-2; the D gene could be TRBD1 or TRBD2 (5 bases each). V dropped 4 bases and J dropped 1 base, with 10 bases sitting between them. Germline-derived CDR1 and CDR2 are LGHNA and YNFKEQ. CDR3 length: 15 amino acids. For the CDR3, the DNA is TGTGCCAGCAGCCCAGTGGGGGAGAACACCGGGGAGCTGTTTTTT. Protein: CASSPVGENTGELFF.

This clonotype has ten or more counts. The CDR3: CASSQVPTGGNSPLHF. CDR3 nucleotides: TGCGCCAGCAGCCAAGTACCGACGGGGGGAAATTCACCCCTCCACTTT. The V gene is TRBV4-3, the J gene TRBJ1-6, with D maybe TRBD1 (5 bases). The V end was cut by 1 base, the J end by 7 bases, with 14 bases between. CDR1 and CDR2 (germline): LGHNA, YSLEER. The CDR3 length is 16 residues.

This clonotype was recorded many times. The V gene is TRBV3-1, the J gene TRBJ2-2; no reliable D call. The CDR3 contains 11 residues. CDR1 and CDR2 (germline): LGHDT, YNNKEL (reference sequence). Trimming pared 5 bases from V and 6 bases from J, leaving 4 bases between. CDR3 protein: CASSTAGELFF. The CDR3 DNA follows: TGTGCCAGCAGCACGGCCGGGGAGCTGTTTTTT.

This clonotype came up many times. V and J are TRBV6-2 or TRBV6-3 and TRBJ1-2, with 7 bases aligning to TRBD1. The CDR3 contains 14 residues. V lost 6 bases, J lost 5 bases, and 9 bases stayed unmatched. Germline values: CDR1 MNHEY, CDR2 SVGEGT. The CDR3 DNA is TGTGCCAGCAGATCCCAGGGGGAGAGGTATGGCTACACCTTC. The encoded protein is CASRSQGERYGYTF.

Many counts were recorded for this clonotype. The DNA for the CDR3 is TGTGCCAGCAGCATACAGGGACGGGAACTGTTTTTT. Translated: CASSIQGRELFF. The rearrangement joins TRBV11-2 to TRBJ1-4, with a weak D call TRBD1 (6 bases). Per the germline V gene, CDR1 is SGHAT and CDR2 is FQNNGV. Trimming removed 5 bases at V and 12 bases at J, with 13 bases between. The CDR3 is made up of 12 amino acids.

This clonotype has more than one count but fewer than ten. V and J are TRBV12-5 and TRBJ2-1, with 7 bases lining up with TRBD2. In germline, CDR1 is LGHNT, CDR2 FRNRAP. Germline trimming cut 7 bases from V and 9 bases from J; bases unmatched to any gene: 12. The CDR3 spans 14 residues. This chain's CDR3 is CASAKQGTIVEQFF. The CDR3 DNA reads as TGTGCTAGTGCCAAACAAGGGACTATTGTTGAGCAGTTCTTC.

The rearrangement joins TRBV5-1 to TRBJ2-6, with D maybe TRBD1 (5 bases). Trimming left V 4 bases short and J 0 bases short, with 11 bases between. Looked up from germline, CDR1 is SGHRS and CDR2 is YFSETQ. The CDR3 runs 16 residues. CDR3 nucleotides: TGCGCCAGCAGCCTGACAGTTACCTCTGGGGCCAACGTCCTGACTTTC. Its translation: CASSLTVTSGANVLTF.

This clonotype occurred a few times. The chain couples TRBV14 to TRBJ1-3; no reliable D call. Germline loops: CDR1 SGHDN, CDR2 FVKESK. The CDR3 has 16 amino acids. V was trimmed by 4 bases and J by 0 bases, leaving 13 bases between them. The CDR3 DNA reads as TGTGCCAGCAGCCCTTTAGGACCGAGCTCTGGAAACACCATATATTTT. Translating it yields CASSPLGPSSGNTIYF. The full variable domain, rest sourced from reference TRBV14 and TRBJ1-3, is EAGVTQFPSHSVIEKGQTVTLRCDPISGHDNLYWYRRVMGKEIKFLLHFVKESKQDESGMPNNRFLAERTGGTYSTLKVQPAELEDSGVYFCASSPLGPSSGNTIYFGEGSWLTVV.

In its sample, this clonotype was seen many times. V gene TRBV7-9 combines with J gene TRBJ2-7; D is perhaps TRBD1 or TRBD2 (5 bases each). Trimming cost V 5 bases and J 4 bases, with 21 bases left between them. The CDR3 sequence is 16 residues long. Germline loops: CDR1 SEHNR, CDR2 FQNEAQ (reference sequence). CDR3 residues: CASSPPTGTGFYEQYF. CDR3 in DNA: TGTGCCAGCAGCCCACCCACCGGGACGGGTTTTTACGAGCAGTACTTC. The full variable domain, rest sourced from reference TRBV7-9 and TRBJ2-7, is DTGVSQNPRHKITKRGQNVTFRCDPISEHNRLYWYRQTLGQGPEFLTYFQNEAQLEKSRLLSDRFSAERPKGSFSTLEIQRTEQGDSAMYLCASSPPTGTGFYEQYFGPGTRLTVT.

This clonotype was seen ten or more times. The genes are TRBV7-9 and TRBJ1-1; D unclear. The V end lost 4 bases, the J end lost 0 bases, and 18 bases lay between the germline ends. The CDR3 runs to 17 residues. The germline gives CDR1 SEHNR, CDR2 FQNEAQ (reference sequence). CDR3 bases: TGTGCCAGCAGCTCATCAATTGACACGGCCTTGAACACTGAAGCTTTCTTT. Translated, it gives CASSSSIDTALNTEAFF.

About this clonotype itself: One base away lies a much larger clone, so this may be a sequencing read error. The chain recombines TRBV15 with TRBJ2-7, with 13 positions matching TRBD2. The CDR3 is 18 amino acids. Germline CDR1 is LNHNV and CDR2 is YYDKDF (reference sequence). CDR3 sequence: CATSRGLAGGSRDYDQYF. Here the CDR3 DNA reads TGTGCCACCAGCAGAGGACTAGCGGGAGGTAGTCGGGACTACGACCAGTACTTC.

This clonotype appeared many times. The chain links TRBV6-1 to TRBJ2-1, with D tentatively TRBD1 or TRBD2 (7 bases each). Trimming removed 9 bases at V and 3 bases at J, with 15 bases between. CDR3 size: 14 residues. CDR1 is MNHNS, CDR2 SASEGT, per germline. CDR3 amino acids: CASGDREGYNEQFF. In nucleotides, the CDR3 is TGTGCCAGTGGCGACAGGGAGGGCTACAATGAGCAGTTCTTC.

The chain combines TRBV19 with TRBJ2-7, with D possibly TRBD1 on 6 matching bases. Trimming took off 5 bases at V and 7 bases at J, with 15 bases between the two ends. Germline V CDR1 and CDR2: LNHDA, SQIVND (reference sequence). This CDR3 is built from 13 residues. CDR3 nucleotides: TGTGCCAGTAGTGGTAACAGGGTGAGTGAGCAGTACTTC. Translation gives CASSGNRVSEQYF.

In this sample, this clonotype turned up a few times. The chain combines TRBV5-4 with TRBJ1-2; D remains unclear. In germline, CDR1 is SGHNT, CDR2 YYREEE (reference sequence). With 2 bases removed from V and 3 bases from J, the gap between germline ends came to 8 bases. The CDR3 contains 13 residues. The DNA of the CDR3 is TGTGCCAGCAGCTTAAGGCAGGACTATGGCTACACCTTC. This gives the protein CASSLRQDYGYTF.